These 9 T cell receptor beta chains were all obtained from the same sample, sequenced in a study of cytomegalovirus exposure and HLA in healthy donors. In the PCR, 60 Vbeta and 13 Jbeta primers were used. Sequencing used immunoSEQ multiplex PCR; TCRdb keeps in-frame clones, though not all of them. This table has about 94,000 clones, roughly 78% appearing once. The source material was PBMCs. The receptors shown here come from an older woman in good health and CMV-seronegative.

This chain links TRBV7-9 with TRBJ2-5; the match to TRBD2 covers 11 bases. This CDR3 has 15 residues. J was trimmed by 4 bases and V by 4 bases; bases with no gene match: 5. Germline loops: CDR1 SEHNR, CDR2 FQNEAQ (reference sequence). The CDR3 nucleotides are TGTGCCAGCAGCTCGCATGGACTAGCGGGAGAGACCCAGTACTTC. This gives the protein CASSSHGLAGETQYF.

The rearrangement links TRBV12-5 to TRBJ2-1, with D tentatively TRBD1 (6 bases). Germline V gene sequence: CDR1 LGHNT, CDR2 FRNRAP. This CDR3 spans 13 amino acids. The V end lost 5 bases, the J end lost 7 bases, and 12 bases lay between the germline ends. CDR3 nucleotides: TGTGCTAGTGGTACAATAGGGGGAAATGAGCAGTTCTTC. This encodes CASGTIGGNEQFF.

The gene calls are TRBV5-1 and TRBJ2-3; 7 bases fit TRBD1. The CDR3 contains 14 residues. V was pared by 0 bases and J by 6 bases, with 4 bases of the junction left unmatched. Germline values: CDR1 SGHRS, CDR2 YFSETQ. CDR3 DNA: TGCGCCAGCAGCTTGGGAGGGGGCGCGGATACGCAGTATTTT. The encoded protein is CASSLGGGADTQYF.

The chain joins TRBV7-2 to TRBJ1-1; the D gene is possibly TRBD1 (5 bases). The CDR3 length is 13 residues. CDR1 is SGHTA and CDR2 is FQGNSA in the germline V gene. Trimming shortened V by 4 bases and J by 4 bases, and 10 bases separated the two germline ends. CDR3 residues: CASSWGGITEAFF. CDR3 nucleotide sequence: TGTGCCAGCAGCTGGGGGGGGATCACTGAAGCTTTCTTT.

The rearrangement uses TRBV27 and TRBJ1-5; tentative D call: TRBD1 (5 bases). The germline gives CDR1 MNHEY, CDR2 SMNVEV (reference sequence). This CDR3 has 14 amino acids. Between the trimmed V and J ends, which lost 5 bases and 6 bases, there was a span of 14 bases. The CDR3 loop is CASSQTGSGQPQHF. As DNA, the CDR3 is TGTGCCAGCAGTCAAACAGGCTCAGGTCAGCCCCAGCATTTT.

This clone occurred a few times. V and J are TRBV7-9 and TRBJ1-1; the match to TRBD1 covers 9 bases. There are 15 residues in the CDR3. V shed 5 bases and J 1 base; nucleotides not matched to a gene: 5. Germline CDR1 SEHNR, CDR2 FQNEAQ (reference sequence). CDR3 sequence: CASSRTGQGNTEAFF. Written as DNA, the CDR3 is TGTGCCAGCAGCCGAACGGGACAGGGGAACACTGAAGCTTTCTTT.

V is TRBV29-1 and J is TRBJ2-5, with a weak D call TRBD2 (6 bases). This CDR3 comprises 14 residues. The V and J ends lost 7 bases and 5 bases respectively, with 20 bases between them. Per germline, CDR1 SQVTM and CDR2 ANQGSEA. CDR3 sequence reads: CSGAGGAGIETQYF. The CDR3, as DNA: TGCAGCGGGGCCGGCGGGGCGGGAATTGAGACCCAGTACTTC.

This clone showed up just once. The J gene is TRBJ1-1, the V gene TRBV5-1; possibly TRBD1 for D (5 bases). The CDR3 length is 16 residues. The V and J ends lost 4 bases and 4 bases respectively, with 20 bases between them. CDR1 SGHRS and CDR2 YFSETQ come from the germline V gene. The chain's CDR3 is CASSPFEVGGTTEAFF. For the CDR3, the DNA is TGCGCCAGCAGCCCATTTGAAGTTGGGGGGACCACTGAAGCTTTCTTT.

V and J are TRBV7-2 and TRBJ2-7; weak D call: TRBD1 (7 bases). The germline V gene encodes CDR1 SGHTA and CDR2 FQGNSA. Trimming shortened V by 5 bases and J by 3 bases, and 17 bases separated the two germline ends. CDR3 length: 15 amino acids. The CDR3 sequence is CASSRRAGGFYEQYF. The CDR3 DNA is TGTGCCAGCAGCCGGAGGGCAGGGGGGTTCTACGAGCAGTACTTC.